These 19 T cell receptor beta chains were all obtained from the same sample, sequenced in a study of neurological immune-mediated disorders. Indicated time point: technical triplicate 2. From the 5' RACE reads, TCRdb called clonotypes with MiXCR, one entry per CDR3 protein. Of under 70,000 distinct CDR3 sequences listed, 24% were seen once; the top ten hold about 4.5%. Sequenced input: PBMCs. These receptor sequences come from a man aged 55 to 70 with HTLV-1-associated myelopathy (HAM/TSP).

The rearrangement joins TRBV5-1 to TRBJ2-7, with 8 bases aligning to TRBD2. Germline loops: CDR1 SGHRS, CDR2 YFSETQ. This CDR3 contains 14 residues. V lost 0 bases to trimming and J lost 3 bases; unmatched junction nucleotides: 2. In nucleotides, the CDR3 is TGCGCCAGCAGCTTGGTAGCGGGGAGCTACGAGCAGTACTTC. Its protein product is CASSLVAGSYEQYF.

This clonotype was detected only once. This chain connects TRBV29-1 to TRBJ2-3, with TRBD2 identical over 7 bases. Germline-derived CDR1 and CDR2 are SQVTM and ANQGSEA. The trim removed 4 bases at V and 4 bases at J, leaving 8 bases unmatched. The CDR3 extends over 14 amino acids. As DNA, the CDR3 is TGCAGCGTTGGTGGCGGGAGAGCCGCAGATACGCAGTATTTT. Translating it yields CSVGGGRAADTQYF.

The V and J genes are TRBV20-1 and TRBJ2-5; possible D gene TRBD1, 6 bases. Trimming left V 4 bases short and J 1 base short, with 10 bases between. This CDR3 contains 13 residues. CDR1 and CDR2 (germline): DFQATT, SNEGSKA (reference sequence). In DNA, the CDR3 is TGCAGTGCTACGACAGGTCTCCAAGAGACCCAGTACTTC. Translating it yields CSATTGLQETQYF.

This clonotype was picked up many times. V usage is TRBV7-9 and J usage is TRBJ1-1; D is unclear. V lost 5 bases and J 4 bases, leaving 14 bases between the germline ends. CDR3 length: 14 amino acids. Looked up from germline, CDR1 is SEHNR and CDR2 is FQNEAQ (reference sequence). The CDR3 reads CASSPPGRATEAFF. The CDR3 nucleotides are TGTGCCAGCAGCCCCCCCGGCCGAGCCACTGAAGCTTTCTTT.

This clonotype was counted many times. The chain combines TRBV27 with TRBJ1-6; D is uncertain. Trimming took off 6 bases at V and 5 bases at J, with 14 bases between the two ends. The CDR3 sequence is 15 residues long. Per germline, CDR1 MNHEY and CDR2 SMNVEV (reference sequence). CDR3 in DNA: TGTGCCAGCAGATCGCCGGGAGCTGATAATTCACCCCTCCACTTT. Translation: CASRSPGADNSPLHF.

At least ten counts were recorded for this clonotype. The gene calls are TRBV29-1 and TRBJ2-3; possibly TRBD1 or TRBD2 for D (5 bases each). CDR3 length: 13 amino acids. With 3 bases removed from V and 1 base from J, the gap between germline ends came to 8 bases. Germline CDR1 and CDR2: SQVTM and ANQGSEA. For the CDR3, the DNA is TGCAGCGTTGATGGGGACCGCACAGATACGCAGTATTTT. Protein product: CSVDGDRTDTQYF.

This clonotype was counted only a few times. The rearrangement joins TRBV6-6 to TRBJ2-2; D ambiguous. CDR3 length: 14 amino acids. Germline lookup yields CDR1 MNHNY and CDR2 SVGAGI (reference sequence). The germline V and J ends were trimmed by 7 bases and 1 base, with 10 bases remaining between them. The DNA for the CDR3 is TGTGCCAGCACCACGCAGCGGAACACCGGGGAGCTGTTTTTT. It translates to CASTTQRNTGELFF.

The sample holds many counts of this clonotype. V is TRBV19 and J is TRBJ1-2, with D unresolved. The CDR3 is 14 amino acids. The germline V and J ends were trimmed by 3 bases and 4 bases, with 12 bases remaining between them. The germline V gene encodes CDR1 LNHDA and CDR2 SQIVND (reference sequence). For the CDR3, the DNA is TGTGCCAGTAGTATTCCGGGGAGATCCTATGGCTACACCTTC. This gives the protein CASSIPGRSYGYTF. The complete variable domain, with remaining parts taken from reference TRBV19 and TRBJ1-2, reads DGGITQSPKYLFRKEGQNVTLSCEQNLNHDAMYWYRQDPGQGLRLIYYSQIVNDFQKGDIAEGYSVSREKKESFPLTVTSAQKNPTAFYLCASSIPGRSYGYTFGSGTRLTVV.

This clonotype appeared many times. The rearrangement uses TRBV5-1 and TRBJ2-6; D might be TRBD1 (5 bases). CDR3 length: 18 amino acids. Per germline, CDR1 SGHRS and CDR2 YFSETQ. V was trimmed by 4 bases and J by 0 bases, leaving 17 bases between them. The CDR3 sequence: CASSTQGPLSSGANVLTF. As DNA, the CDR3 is TGCGCCAGCAGCACGCAGGGTCCCCTATCCTCTGGGGCCAACGTCCTGACTTTC.

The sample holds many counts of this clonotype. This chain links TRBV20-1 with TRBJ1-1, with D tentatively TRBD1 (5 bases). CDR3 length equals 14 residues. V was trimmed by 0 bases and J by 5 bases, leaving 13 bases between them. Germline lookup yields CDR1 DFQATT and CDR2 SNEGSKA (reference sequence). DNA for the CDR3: TGCAGTGCTAGAGATGGCCAGGGCGGAACTGAAGCTTTCTTT. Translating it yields CSARDGQGGTEAFF.

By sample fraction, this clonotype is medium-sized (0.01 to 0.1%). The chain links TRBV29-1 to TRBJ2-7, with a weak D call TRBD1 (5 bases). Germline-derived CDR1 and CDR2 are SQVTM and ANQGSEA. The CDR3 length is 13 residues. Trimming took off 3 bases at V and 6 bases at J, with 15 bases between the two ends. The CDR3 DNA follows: TGCAGCGTTGAGGCCAGGGTCGGTAGCGAGCAGTACTTC. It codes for CSVEARVGSEQYF.

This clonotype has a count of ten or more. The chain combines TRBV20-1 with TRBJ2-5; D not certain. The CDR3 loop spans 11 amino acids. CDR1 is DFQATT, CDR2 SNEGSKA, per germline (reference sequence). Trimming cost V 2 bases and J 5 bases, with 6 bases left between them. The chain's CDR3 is CSARIQETQYF. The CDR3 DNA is TGCAGTGCTAGAATTCAGGAGACCCAGTACTTC.

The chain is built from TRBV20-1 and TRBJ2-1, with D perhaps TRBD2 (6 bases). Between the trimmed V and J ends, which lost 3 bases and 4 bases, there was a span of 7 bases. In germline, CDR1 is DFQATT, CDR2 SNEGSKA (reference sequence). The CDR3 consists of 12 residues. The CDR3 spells CSASSGYNEQFF. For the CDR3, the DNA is TGCAGTGCTAGTAGCGGATACAATGAGCAGTTCTTC.

The chain's CDR3 is CASSLETSGVYEQYF. The CDR3 DNA sequence: TGTGCCAGCAGCTTAGAGACTAGCGGAGTCTACGAGCAGTACTTC. This chain connects TRBV7-6 to TRBJ2-7, with 9 bases matching TRBD2. This CDR3 region has 15 residues. The V and J ends lost 1 base and 3 bases, in that order; junction bases with no gene match: 4. Looked up from germline, CDR1 is SGHVS and CDR2 is FNYEAQ.

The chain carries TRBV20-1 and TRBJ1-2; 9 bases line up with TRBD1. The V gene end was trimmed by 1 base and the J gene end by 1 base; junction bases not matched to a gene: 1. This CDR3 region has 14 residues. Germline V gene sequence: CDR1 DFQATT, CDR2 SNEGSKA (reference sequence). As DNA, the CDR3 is TGCAGTGCTAGAGTGGGACAGGGTAACTATGGCTACACCTTC. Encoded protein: CSARVGQGNYGYTF.

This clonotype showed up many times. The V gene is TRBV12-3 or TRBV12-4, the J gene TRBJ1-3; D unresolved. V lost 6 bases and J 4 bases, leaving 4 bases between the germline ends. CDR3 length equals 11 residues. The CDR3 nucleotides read TGTGCCAGCAGCCCAGGAAACACCATATATTTT. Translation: CASSPGNTIYF.

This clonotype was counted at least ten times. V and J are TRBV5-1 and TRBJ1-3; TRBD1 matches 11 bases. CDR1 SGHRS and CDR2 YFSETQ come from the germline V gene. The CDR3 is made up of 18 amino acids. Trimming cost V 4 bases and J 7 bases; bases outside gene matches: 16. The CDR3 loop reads CASSKDRGRLTPRNTIYF. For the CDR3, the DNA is TGCGCCAGCAGCAAGGACAGGGGGCGTCTAACCCCCCGTAACACCATATATTTT.

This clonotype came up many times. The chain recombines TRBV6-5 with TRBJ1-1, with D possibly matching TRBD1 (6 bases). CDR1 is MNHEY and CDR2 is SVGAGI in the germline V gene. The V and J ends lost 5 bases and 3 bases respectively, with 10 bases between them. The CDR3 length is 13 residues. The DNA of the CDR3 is TGTGCCAGCAGTATAAGGGGGGACACTGAAGCTTTCTTT. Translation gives CASSIRGDTEAFF.

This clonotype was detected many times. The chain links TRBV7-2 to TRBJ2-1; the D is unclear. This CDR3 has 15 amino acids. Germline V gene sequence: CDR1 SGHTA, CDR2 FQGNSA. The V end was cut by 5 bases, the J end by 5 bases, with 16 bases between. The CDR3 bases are TGTGCCAGCAGCCATTCTTCTTCTAAAGACAATGAGCAGTTCTTC. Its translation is CASSHSSSKDNEQFF.